The 28 T cell receptor beta chains below come from one sample, sequenced in a study of blood T cell repertoires in COVID-19. Some clones are missing from TCRdb's copy, which holds only in-frame ones; the method was immunoSEQ multiplex PCR. The table includes a few hundred thousand clones, around 85% detected once. The sample comprised peripheral blood. These receptors were obtained from a human donor in a cohort sampled during active COVID-19.

The chain uses TRBV18 and TRBJ1-2; 8 bases fit TRBD1. The germline V gene has CDR1 KGHSH and CDR2 LQKENI. After removal of 6 bases from V and 2 bases from J, the junction contained 5 bases not matched to a gene. CDR3 length: 14 amino acids. CDR3 bases: TGTGCCAGCTCTTCGACAGGGGCCAACTATGGCTACACCTTC. Its protein product is CASSSTGANYGYTF.

The rearrangement joins TRBV19 to TRBJ2-7, with D possibly TRBD2 on 5 matching bases. The length of the CDR3 is 14 residues. The germline V gene encodes CDR1 LNHDA and CDR2 SQIVND (reference sequence). V lost 5 bases to trimming and J lost 1 base, with 12 bases between them. CDR3 coding DNA: TGTGCCAGTAGTCTACGAGGGTTTTCCTACGAGCAGTACTTC. It is translated as CASSLRGFSYEQYF.

CDR3 nucleotide sequence: TGTGCCAGCGGCAGGGGCTTACAGTCCACTGAAGCTTTCTTT. Protein product: CASGRGLQSTEAFF. The chain employs TRBV2 and TRBJ1-1, with D possibly being TRBD1 (6 bases). Germline lookup yields CDR1 SNHLY and CDR2 FYNNEI. CDR3 length: 14 amino acids. Trimming took 8 bases from V and 4 from J, leaving 17 bases between them.

The J gene is TRBJ1-3, the V gene TRBV7-9; TRBD1 matches 7 bases. V shed 1 base and J 2 bases; nucleotides not matched to a gene: 14. In germline, CDR1 is SEHNR, CDR2 FQNEAQ (reference sequence). This CDR3 has 19 amino acids. The CDR3 reads CASSLGQGGFTEAGNTIYF. The CDR3 bases are TGTGCCAGCAGCTTAGGGCAGGGGGGATTTACAGAGGCTGGAAACACCATATATTTT.

J is TRBJ1-5 and V is TRBV7-7, with D possibly matching TRBD1 (6 bases). Trimming cost V 6 bases and J 3 bases, with 9 bases left between them. This CDR3 region has 13 residues. CDR1 is SSHAT and CDR2 is FNYEAQ in the germline V gene (reference sequence). The CDR3 nucleotides read TGTGCCAGCAGGCGACAGGACAATCAGCCCCAGCATTTT. It encodes CASRRQDNQPQHF.

The chain has TRBV27 and TRBJ2-3; D is unclear. This CDR3 has 14 residues. Germline V lookup: CDR1 MNHEY, CDR2 SMNVEV (reference sequence). Deletions cut 5 bases from V and 0 bases from J, with 9 bases between. In DNA form, the CDR3 reads TGTGCCAGCAGTCATCTAGAAAGCACAGATACGCAGTATTTT. Translating gives CASSHLESTDTQYF.

The V gene is TRBV6-5, the J gene TRBJ1-6, with D perhaps TRBD1 (6 bases). This CDR3 has 12 amino acids. Per germline, CDR1 MNHEY and CDR2 SVGAGI. Between the trimmed V and J ends, which lost 6 bases and 7 bases, there was a span of 7 bases. The CDR3 DNA reads TGTGCCAGCAGCACAGGGAATTCACCCCTCCACTTT. Its protein is CASSTGNSPLHF.

The chain recombines TRBV5-5 with TRBJ1-1; possibly TRBD1 for D (6 bases). Germline V gene lookup returns CDR1 SGHKS and CDR2 YYEKEE (reference sequence). V lost 4 bases and J lost 1, with 11 bases in between. The CDR3 covers 14 residues. The CDR3 protein is CASSRGQTNTEAFF. For the CDR3, the DNA is TGTGCCAGCAGCCGGGGACAAACGAACACTGAAGCTTTCTTT.

The rearrangement links TRBV3-1 (or the pseudogene TRBV3-2) to TRBJ1-6, with D perhaps TRBD1 (6 bases). The germline V and J ends were trimmed by 6 bases and 9 bases, with 21 bases remaining between them. Germline-derived CDR1 and CDR2 are LGHDT and YNNKEL (reference sequence). There are 16 residues in the CDR3. CDR3 DNA: TGTGCCAGCAGTCAAACTAAGGACAGTCCGGCTTCACCCCTCCACTTT. Protein sequence: CASSQTKDSPASPLHF.

The chain recombines TRBV25-1 with TRBJ2-3; the D is unclear. Trimming left V 0 bases short and J 4 bases short, with 8 bases between. The germline V gene encodes CDR1 MGHDK and CDR2 SYGVNS. The CDR3 consists of 14 residues. CDR3 DNA: TGTGCCAGCAGTGAATATCTTAGTTCAGATACGCAGTATTTT. Protein: CASSEYLSSDTQYF.

This chain links TRBV3-1 (or the pseudogene TRBV3-2) with TRBJ2-3; 7 bases are shared with TRBD2. Germline loops: CDR1 LGHDT, CDR2 YNNKEL (reference sequence). The CDR3 contains 17 residues. Unmatched junction bases numbered 11, after V lost 0 bases and J lost 5 bases. The CDR3 spells CASSQDRGRDLLDTQYF. CDR3 nucleotide sequence: TGTGCCAGCAGCCAAGATCGGGGGAGGGACCTGTTAGATACGCAGTATTTT.

The sample holds one count of this clone. The V gene is TRBV2, the J gene TRBJ2-7, with TRBD1 identical over 7 bases. Trimming took 4 bases from V and 3 from J; bases not matched to a gene: 0. Germline loops: CDR1 SNHLY, CDR2 FYNNEI. The CDR3 totals 12 residues. CDR3 coding DNA: TGTGCCAGCAGTGGGGACAGCTACGAGCAGTACTTC. Encoded protein: CASSGDSYEQYF.

The chain carries TRBV6-1 and TRBJ1-1; no reliable D call. The CDR3 runs 14 residues. Trimming stripped 2 bases from V and 1 base from J, with 8 bases between. In germline, CDR1 is MNHNS, CDR2 SASEGT. CDR3 nucleotide sequence: TGTGCCAGCAGTGAACGGCCAGGGAACACTGAAGCTTTCTTT. It encodes CASSERPGNTEAFF.

This chain connects TRBV24-1 to TRBJ1-2; the D gene is possibly TRBD1 (5 bases). Germline-derived CDR1 and CDR2 are KGHDR and SFDVKD. The CDR3 consists of 13 residues. Between the trimmed V and J ends, which lost 2 bases and 6 bases, there was a span of 9 bases. The CDR3 DNA is TGTGCCACCAGTGATTGGGGAGGGGATGGCTACACCTTC. Protein sequence: CATSDWGGDGYTF.

This clone was observed once. The rearrangement joins TRBV6-5 to TRBJ1-5; weak D call: TRBD1 (6 bases). CDR3 length: 12 residues. Germline lookup yields CDR1 MNHEY and CDR2 SVGAGI. This CDR3 is CASGGLNQPQHF. CDR3 DNA: TGTGCTAGCGGGGGCCTAAATCAGCCCCAGCATTTT.

This chain joins TRBV12-3 or TRBV12-4 and TRBJ2-7, with unresolved D. The CDR3 runs 11 residues. Trimming cost V 3 bases and J 3 bases, with 3 bases left between them. The CDR3, as DNA: TGTGCCAGCAGTTTCAGCTACGAGCAGTACTTC. As protein: CASSFSYEQYF.

The chain combines TRBV6-5 with TRBJ1-2; D unclear. This CDR3 has 14 amino acids. The ends were cut back, 2 bases at V and 2 bases at J, with 9 bases in the middle. Germline V CDR1 and CDR2: MNHEY, SVGAGI. The CDR3 nucleotides are TGTGCCAGCAGTTACGTCGGAGGGAACTATGGCTACACCTTC. Protein product: CASSYVGGNYGYTF.

CDR3 loop: CASSPTGAEKLFF. As DNA, the CDR3 is TGTGCCAGCTCACCTACAGGGGCAGAAAAACTGTTTTTT. This rearrangement joins TRBV18 to TRBJ1-4; TRBD1 matches 7 bases. The CDR3 runs 13 residues. Germline V lookup: CDR1 KGHSH, CDR2 LQKENI. With V trimmed by 3 bases and J by 8 bases, 3 bases remained unmatched.

The V call is TRBV10-2, the J call TRBJ2-7; 11 bases line up with TRBD2. With V trimmed by 5 bases and J by 1 base, 4 bases remained unmatched. CDR3 length: 15 residues. Germline loops: CDR1 WSHSY, CDR2 SAAADI. The CDR3 nucleotides are TGCGCCAGCAGTTTATGGACTAGCGGGTCCTACGAGCAGTACTTC. Translated, it gives CASSLWTSGSYEQYF.

The chain links TRBV19 to TRBJ2-7, with D perhaps TRBD1 (6 bases). CDR3 length: 14 amino acids. The germline V gene encodes CDR1 LNHDA and CDR2 SQIVND (reference sequence). Deletions cut 5 bases from V and 0 bases from J, with 11 bases between. Here the CDR3 reads CASSFQGLSYEQYF. The CDR3 coding sequence is TGTGCCAGTAGTTTCCAGGGGCTCTCCTACGAGCAGTACTTC.

The rearrangement uses TRBV19 and TRBJ2-5, with D perhaps TRBD2 (5 bases). Deletions cut 5 bases from V and 7 bases from J, with 17 bases between. This CDR3 is built from 14 residues. Germline values: CDR1 LNHDA, CDR2 SQIVND (reference sequence). CDR3 sequence: CASSLGLRPGTQYF. The CDR3 DNA follows: TGTGCCAGTAGTCTAGGACTTCGACCGGGGACCCAGTACTTC.

The chain uses TRBV28 and TRBJ1-2, with 8 bases matching TRBD1. The junction had 13 bases not matched to a gene; V was cut back by 5 bases and J by 8 bases. Looked up from germline, CDR1 is MDHEN and CDR2 is SYDVKM. The CDR3 sequence is 15 residues long. The CDR3 DNA reads TGTGCCAGCAGTCCAGGACAGGGAGTGTCGGGAGGCTACACCTTC. Encoded protein: CASSPGQGVSGGYTF.

This clone has only one observation. The sample carries other DNA sequences with the same CDR3. The chain employs TRBV9 and TRBJ2-7; 7 positions agree with TRBD1. CDR1 and CDR2 (germline): SGDLS, YYNGEE. The ends lost 2 bases at V and 0 bases at J; junction bases unmatched: 2. This CDR3 comprises 14 residues. CDR3 loop: CASSVGDSSYEQYF. CDR3 coding DNA: TGTGCCAGCAGCGTCGGGGACAGCTCCTACGAGCAGTACTTC.

The V and J genes are TRBV6-1 and TRBJ1-2; 7 bases fit TRBD1. Trimming took 10 bases from V and 4 from J; bases not matched to a gene: 6. Germline V gene lookup returns CDR1 MNHNS and CDR2 SASEGT. This CDR3 is built from 12 residues. The CDR3 DNA is TGTGCCACCAAACAGGGGAGCTATGGCTACACCTTC. It encodes CATKQGSYGYTF.

This clone appeared a single time. The gene calls are TRBV12-5 and TRBJ1-4, with D hard to call. CDR1 LGHNT and CDR2 FRNRAP come from the germline V gene. The CDR3 consists of 14 residues. Trimming removed 9 bases from V and 7 bases from J, with 18 bases in between. The CDR3 DNA is TGTGCTAGGTTCTTTCAGTGGCGGGGTGAAAAACTGTTTTTT. Translated: CARFFQWRGEKLFF.

The chain employs TRBV6-4 and TRBJ1-1; no definite D call. CDR1 and CDR2 from the germline V gene are MRHNA and SNTAGT. This CDR3 contains 15 residues. V gave up 0 bases and J gave up 3 bases, with 11 bases separating them. Here the CDR3 DNA reads TGTGCCAGCAGTGACTCCCCATACGGAGACACTGAAGCTTTCTTT. This sequence encodes CASSDSPYGDTEAFF.

For the CDR3, the DNA is TGTGCCAGCAGCTTGGAGACAGGGAATCTGAACACTGAAGCTTTCTTT. Amino acid sequence: CASSLETGNLNTEAFF. This chain joins TRBV5-4 and TRBJ1-1, with 7 bases that match TRBD1. This CDR3 has 16 amino acids. The J segment lost 0 bases and the V segment lost 0 bases, leaving 5 bases of the junction unmatched. Germline V gene lookup returns CDR1 SGHNT and CDR2 YYREEE (reference sequence). Full variable domain (remainder filled in from reference TRBV5-4 and TRBJ1-1): ETGVTQSPTHLIKTRGQQVTLRCSSQSGHNTVSWYQQALGQGPQFIFQYYREEENGRGNFPPRFSGLQFPNYSSELNVNALELDDSALYLCASSLETGNLNTEAFFGQGTRLTVV.

This clone has a single count. This chain connects TRBV5-4 to TRBJ1-2; D possibly corresponds to TRBD1 (6 bases). Per germline, CDR1 SGHNT and CDR2 YYREEE (reference sequence). V lost 2 bases and J 4 bases, leaving 15 bases between the germline ends. The CDR3 is made up of 15 amino acids. The CDR3, as DNA: TGTGCCAGCAGCTTCGGGGGGCTAACTTTCTATGGCTACACCTTC. Translating it yields CASSFGGLTFYGYTF.